A single sample gave rise to the 8 T cell receptor beta chains below, sequenced in a study of cytomegalovirus exposure and HLA in healthy donors. Amplification used 60 Vbeta primers and 13 Jbeta primers. Clones were sequenced by immunoSEQ multiplex PCR, and TCRdb holds only the in-frame ones, with some missing. This sample yields 50,000 to 65,000 clones, of which about three quarters are seen a single time; around 25% belongs to the top ten. The sample comprised PBMCs. The receptors stem from a man aged 45-65 years in good health and CMV-seropositive.

CDR3 DNA: TGTGCCAGCACGCCTCTCGCGGTGAACACTGAAGCTTTCTTT. Translation gives CASTPLAVNTEAFF. The chain links TRBV7-7 to TRBJ1-1; unclear D gene. The V gene lost 7 bases and the J gene lost 0 bases, with 12 bases spanning the gap. The CDR3 loop spans 14 amino acids. CDR1 is SSHAT and CDR2 is FNYEAQ in the germline V gene (reference sequence).

V gene TRBV7-2 combines with J gene TRBJ2-1; TRBD1 matches at 8 bases. CDR3 length: 13 residues. With V trimmed by 3 bases and J by 10 bases, 5 bases remained unmatched. Germline V gives CDR1 SGHTA, CDR2 FQGNSA. The CDR3 DNA reads as TGTGCCAGCAGCTTCGACAGGGGATTAGAGCAGTTCTTC. This gives the protein CASSFDRGLEQFF.

Only a few counts were recorded for this clone. The chain uses TRBV30 and TRBJ2-2, with 7 positions matching TRBD1. Per germline, CDR1 GTSNPN and CDR2 SVGIG (reference sequence). V gave up 3 bases and J gave up 5 bases; unmatched junction bases: 3. The CDR3 is 13 amino acids. This CDR3 reads CAWSVRGTGELFF. The CDR3 coding sequence is TGTGCCTGGAGCGTCAGGGGGACCGGGGAGCTGTTTTTT.

The rearrangement joins TRBV5-1 to TRBJ1-1, with D unresolved. The CDR3 is 17 amino acids. Germline lookup yields CDR1 SGHRS and CDR2 YFSETQ. Trimming shortened V by 0 bases and J by 1 base, and 16 bases separated the two germline ends. The chain's CDR3 is CASSLVVAMVGNTEAFF. The CDR3 region has the DNA TGCGCCAGCAGCTTGGTGGTAGCCATGGTGGGGAACACTGAAGCTTTCTTT.

This clone turned up a few times. CDR3 nucleotides: TGTGCCAGCAGCTTGCGGGCAGGGAAAACCTACGAGCAGTACTTC. Protein: CASSLRAGKTYEQYF. V gene TRBV5-4 combines with J gene TRBJ2-7; tentative D call: TRBD1 (5 bases). V was pared by 1 base and J by 2 bases, with 13 bases between. The length of the CDR3 is 15 residues. Germline V gene lookup returns CDR1 SGHNT and CDR2 YYREEE (reference sequence).

The chain uses TRBV5-1 and TRBJ1-1; maybe TRBD1 (6 bases). Per the germline V gene, CDR1 is SGHRS and CDR2 is YFSETQ. The CDR3 loop spans 15 amino acids. Trimming took off 1 base at V and 2 bases at J, with 12 bases between the two ends. The chain's CDR3 is CASSLLGASNTEAFF. CDR3 nucleotides: TGCGCCAGCAGCTTGTTGGGGGCGTCCAACACTGAAGCTTTCTTT.

This chain uses TRBV7-3 with TRBJ2-4, with a possible D match to TRBD1 (6 bases). This CDR3 has 14 residues. CDR1 and CDR2 from the germline V gene are SGHTA and FQGTGA. V shed 5 bases and J shed 8 bases, with 16 bases lying between them. Here the CDR3 DNA reads TGTGCCAGCAGCCCACAGGGAAGGGGCGACATTCAGTACTTC. As protein: CASSPQGRGDIQYF.

As DNA, the CDR3 is TGTGCCATCAGTGAGCGGGCGGGGGGGCCTACCGGGGAGCTGTTTTTT. Translated, it gives CAISERAGGPTGELFF. This rearrangement joins TRBV10-3 to TRBJ2-2; 9 nucleotides agree with TRBD2. The CDR3 runs 16 residues. The ends lost 2 bases at V and 5 bases at J; junction bases unmatched: 6. The germline CDR1 and CDR2 sequences are ENHRY and SYGVKD.